This TCR beta chain comes out of a study of cytotoxic CD8 clonotypes in ibrutinib-treated CLL. The overall study: Response sampling occurred after a median roughly 11 months of treatment (range 6 to 36). Study findings and constraints: Baseline values of clonality outstripped age-matched healthy donors and followed circulating CD8+ T-cell counts.

The CDR3 loop spans 12 amino acids. Trimming removed 1 base at V and 7 bases at J, with 8 bases between. Germline V gives CDR1 SGHTA, CDR2 FQGNSA. This clone was counted a few times. Its antigen is currently unknown. The method was immunoSEQ multiplex PCR; TCRdb's version includes in-frame clones alone and lacks a portion of them. The sample has 60,000 to 95,000 clones, 70% to 90% seen once; the top ten hold about 40%. The source material was PBMCs, sampled after 24 months of ibrutinib treatment. V is TRBV7-2 and J is TRBJ2-7; D is unclear. The sequence derives from a human donor with chronic lymphocytic leukemia. The CDR3 sequence is CASSLGTREQYF. The CDR3, as DNA: TGTGCCAGCAGCTTAGGGACGCGGGAGCAGTACTTC.